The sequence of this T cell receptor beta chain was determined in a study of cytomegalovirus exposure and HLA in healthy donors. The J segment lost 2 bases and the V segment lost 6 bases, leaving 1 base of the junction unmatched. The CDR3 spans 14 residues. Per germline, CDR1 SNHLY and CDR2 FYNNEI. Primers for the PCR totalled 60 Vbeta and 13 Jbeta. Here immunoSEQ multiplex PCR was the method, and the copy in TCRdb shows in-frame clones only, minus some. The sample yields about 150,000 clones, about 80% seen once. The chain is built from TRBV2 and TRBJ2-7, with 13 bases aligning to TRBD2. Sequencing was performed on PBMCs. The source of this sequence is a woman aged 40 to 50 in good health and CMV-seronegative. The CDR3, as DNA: TGTGCCAGCAGACTAGCGGGAGGGCCCTACGAGCAGTACTTC. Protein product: CASRLAGGPYEQYF.